The sequence of this T cell receptor beta chain was determined in a study of T cells in Graves' hyperthyroidism and ophthalmopathy. A few counts support this clonotype. From RNA transcripts, TCR beta CDR3 regions were amplified. The TCR CDR3 was amplified in a first-round RT-PCR using the HTBI primer set. TCRdb reanalysed the multiplex PCR reads using MiXCR and keeps one entry per CDR3 protein. This sample has 690,000 or so distinct CDR3 sequences; roughly 20% occur once, and the top ten carry 15% to 20%. Per the germline V gene, CDR1 is SGHDN and CDR2 is FVKESK. The ends lost 1 base at V and 6 bases at J; junction bases unmatched: 1. This CDR3 comprises 16 residues.

The J gene is TRBJ1-6, the V gene TRBV14; 12 bases match TRBD1. The specimen was blood. This TCR came from a woman aged 45-65 years with Graves' hyperthyroidism that later progressed to Graves' ophthalmopathy. The CDR3 region has the DNA TGTGCCAGCAGCCAAGTGGGACAGGGGGCTAATTCACCCCTCCACTTT. It encodes CASSQVGQGANSPLHF.